This T cell receptor (beta chain) was documented in a study of blood T cell repertoires in COVID-19. As for the study in general: T cells, B-cell-depleted T cells, or PBMCs provided the cDNA or gDNA that served as material.

Assay used: immunoSEQ multiplex PCR; TCRdb lists only in-frame clones, some missing. The repertoire holds about 300,000 clones, 85% to 90% seen once, with around 4% in the top ten. Germline CDR1 is SGHVS and CDR2 is FNYEAQ. V lost 5 bases and J 0 bases, leaving 11 bases between the germline ends. The CDR3 runs to 15 residues. This clone was observed a single time. Donors of Cohort 3 who recovered were those that had two negative PCRs, clearance, or symptom resolution. The chain combines TRBV7-6 with TRBJ2-1; D may be TRBD2 (5 bases). The source is a man younger than 45 who had recovered from COVID-19. The sequencing input was PBMCs or T cells enriched from blood (not recorded which). The chain's CDR3 is CASSLDYNSYNEQFF. The CDR3 DNA reads TGTGCCAGCAGCCTCGACTACAACTCCTACAATGAGCAGTTCTTC. Complete variable domain (other parts from reference TRBV7-6 and TRBJ2-1): GAGVSQSPRYKVTKRGQDVALRCDPISGHVSLYWYRQALGQGPEFLTYFNYEAQQDKSGLPNDRFSAERPEGSISTLTIQRTEQRDSAMYRCASSLDYNSYNEQFFGPGTRLTVL.